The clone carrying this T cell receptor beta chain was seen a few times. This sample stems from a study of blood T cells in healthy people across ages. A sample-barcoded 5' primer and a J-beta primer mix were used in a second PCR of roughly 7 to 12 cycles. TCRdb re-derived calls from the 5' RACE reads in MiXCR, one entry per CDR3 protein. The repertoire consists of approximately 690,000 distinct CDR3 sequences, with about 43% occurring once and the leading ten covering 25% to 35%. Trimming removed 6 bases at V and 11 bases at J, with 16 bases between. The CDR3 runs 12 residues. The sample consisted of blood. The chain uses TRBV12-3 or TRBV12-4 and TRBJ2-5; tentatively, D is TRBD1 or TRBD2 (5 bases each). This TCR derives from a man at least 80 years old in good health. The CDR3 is CASSSREWGQYF. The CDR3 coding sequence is TGTGCCAGCAGCAGCAGGGAGTGGGGGCAGTACTTC.